In its sample, the clone carrying this T cell receptor (beta chain) was seen a few times. What it binds is unknown. V gave up 5 bases and J gave up 3 bases, with 14 bases separating them. The CDR3 has 15 residues. The germline V gene has CDR1 SGHVS and CDR2 FQNEAQ. This entry is derived from a study of T-cell memory formation after mild COVID-19. The study's findings and limits: CD4+ contracting clones lay mainly in CM and EM, CD8+ ones in EMRA. Contracting clones from day 15 to 85 had balanced CD4/CD8; later expanders favoured CD4+.

Libraries for TCRalpha and TCRbeta carried sample barcodes and unique molecular identifiers via 5'RACE. TCRdb re-called the 5' RACE reads with MiXCR, one entry per CDR3 protein. The data contain a few hundred thousand distinct CDR3 sequences, roughly 17% of them singletons. The specimen sequenced was PBMCs or a T cell subset sorted from them (not recorded which). This sequence joins TRBV7-8 and TRBJ2-1, with D possibly being TRBD1 (5 bases). The clonotype originates from a man between 18 and 29 years old who had mild COVID-19 (a few samples of this study predate the infection). Cell type and time point are not known. CDR3 in amino acids: CASSRQWGSYNEQFF. As DNA, the CDR3 is TGTGCCAGCAGCCGGCAGTGGGGCAGCTACAATGAGCAGTTCTTC.